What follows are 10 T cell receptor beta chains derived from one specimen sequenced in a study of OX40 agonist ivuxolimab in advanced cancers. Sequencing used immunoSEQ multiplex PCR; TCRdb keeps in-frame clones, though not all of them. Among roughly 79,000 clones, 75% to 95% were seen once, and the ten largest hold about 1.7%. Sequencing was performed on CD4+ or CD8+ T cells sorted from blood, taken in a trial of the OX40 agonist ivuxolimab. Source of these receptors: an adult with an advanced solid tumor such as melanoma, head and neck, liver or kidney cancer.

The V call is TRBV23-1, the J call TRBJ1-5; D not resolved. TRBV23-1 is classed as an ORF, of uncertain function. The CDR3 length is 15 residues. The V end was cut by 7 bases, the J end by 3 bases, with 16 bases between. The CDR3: CASTPRFRDNQPQHF. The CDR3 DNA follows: TGCGCCAGCACACCCCGATTTCGGGACAATCAGCCCCAGCATTTT.

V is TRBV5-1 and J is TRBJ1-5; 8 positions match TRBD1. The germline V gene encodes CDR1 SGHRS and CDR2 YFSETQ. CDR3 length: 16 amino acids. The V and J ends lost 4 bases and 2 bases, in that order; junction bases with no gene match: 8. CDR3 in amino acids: CASSEGQGGGNQPQHF. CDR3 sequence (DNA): TGCGCCAGCAGCGAAGGACAGGGCGGCGGCAATCAGCCCCAGCATTTT.

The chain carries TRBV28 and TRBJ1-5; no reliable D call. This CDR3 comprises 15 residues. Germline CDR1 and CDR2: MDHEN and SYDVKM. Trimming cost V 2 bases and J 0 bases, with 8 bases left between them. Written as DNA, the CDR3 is TGTGCCAGCAGTTTACGTGGGTATAGCAATCAGCCCCAGCATTTT. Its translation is CASSLRGYSNQPQHF.

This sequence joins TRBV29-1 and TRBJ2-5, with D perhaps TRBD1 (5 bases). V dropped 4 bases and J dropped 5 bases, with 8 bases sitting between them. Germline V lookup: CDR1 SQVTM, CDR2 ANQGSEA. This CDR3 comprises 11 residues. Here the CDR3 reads CSVGGPETQYF. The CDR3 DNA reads TGCAGCGTTGGGGGCCCGGAGACCCAGTACTTC.

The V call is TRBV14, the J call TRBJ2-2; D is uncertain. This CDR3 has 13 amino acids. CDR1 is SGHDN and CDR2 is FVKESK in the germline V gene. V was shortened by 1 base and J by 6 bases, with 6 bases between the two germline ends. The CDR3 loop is CASSQANPGELFF. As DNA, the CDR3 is TGTGCCAGCAGCCAAGCTAATCCCGGGGAGCTGTTTTTT.

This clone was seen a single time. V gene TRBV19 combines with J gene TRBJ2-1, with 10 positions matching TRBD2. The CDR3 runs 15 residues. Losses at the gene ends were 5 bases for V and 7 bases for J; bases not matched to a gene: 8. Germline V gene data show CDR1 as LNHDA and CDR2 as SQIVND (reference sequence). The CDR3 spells CASSLQAGGGNEQFF. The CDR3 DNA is TGTGCCAGTAGTCTCCAAGCGGGAGGGGGAAATGAGCAGTTCTTC.

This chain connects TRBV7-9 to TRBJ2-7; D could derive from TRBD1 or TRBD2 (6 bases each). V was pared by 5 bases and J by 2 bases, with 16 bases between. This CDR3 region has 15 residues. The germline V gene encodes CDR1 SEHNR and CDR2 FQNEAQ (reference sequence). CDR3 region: CASSPGAGKTYEQYF. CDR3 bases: TGTGCCAGCAGCCCGGGGGCAGGGAAGACCTACGAGCAGTACTTC.

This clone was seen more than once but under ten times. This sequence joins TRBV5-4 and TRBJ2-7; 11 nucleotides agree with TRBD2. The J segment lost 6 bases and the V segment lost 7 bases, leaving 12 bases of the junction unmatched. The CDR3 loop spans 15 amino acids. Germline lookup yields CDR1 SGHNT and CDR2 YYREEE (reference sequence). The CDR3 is CASGGNSGRAGEQYF. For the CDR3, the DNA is TGTGCCAGCGGGGGGAATAGCGGGAGGGCTGGCGAGCAGTACTTC.

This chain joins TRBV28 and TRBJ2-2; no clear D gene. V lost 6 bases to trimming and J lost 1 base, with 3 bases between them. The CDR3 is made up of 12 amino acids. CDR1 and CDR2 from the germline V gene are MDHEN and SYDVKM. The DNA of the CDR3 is TGTGCCAGCAGGATGAACACCGGGGAGCTGTTTTTT. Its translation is CASRMNTGELFF.

The CDR3 loop reads CASSRLRGQETQYF. The CDR3 bases are TGCGCCAGCAGCCGTCTCAGGGGCCAAGAGACCCAGTACTTC. J is TRBJ2-5 and V is TRBV4-1; D is perhaps TRBD1 (6 bases). The CDR3 has 14 residues. V shed 4 bases and J shed 1 base, with 10 bases lying between them. Germline CDR1 is MGHRA and CDR2 is YSYEKL.